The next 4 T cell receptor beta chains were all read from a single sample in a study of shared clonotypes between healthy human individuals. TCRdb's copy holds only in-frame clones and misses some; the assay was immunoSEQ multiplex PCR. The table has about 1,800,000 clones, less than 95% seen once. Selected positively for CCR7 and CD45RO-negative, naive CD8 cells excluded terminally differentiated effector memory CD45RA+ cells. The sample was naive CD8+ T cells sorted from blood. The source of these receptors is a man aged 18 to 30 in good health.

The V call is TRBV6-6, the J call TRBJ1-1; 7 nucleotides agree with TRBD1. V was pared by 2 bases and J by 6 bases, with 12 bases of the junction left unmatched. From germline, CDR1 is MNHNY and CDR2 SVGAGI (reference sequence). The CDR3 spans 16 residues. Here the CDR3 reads CASSYPLDREFAEAFF. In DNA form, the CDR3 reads TGTGCCAGCAGTTACCCTTTAGACAGGGAGTTTGCTGAAGCTTTCTTT.

As DNA, the CDR3 is TGTGCCAGTAGTGTTACAGGGGGCCACGAGCAGTACTTC. It codes for CASSVTGGHEQYF. This chain links TRBV19 with TRBJ2-7; the match to TRBD1 covers 9 bases. The CDR3 consists of 13 residues. Germline V gives CDR1 LNHDA, CDR2 SQIVND (reference sequence). V trimming: 5 bases; J trimming: 5 bases; junction bases outside the gene matches: 4.

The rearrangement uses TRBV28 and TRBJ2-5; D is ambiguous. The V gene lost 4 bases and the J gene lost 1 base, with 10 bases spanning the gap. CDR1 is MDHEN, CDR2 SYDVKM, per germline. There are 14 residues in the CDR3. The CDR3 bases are TGTGCCAGCAGTTACCTCCGCCCCCAAGAGACCCAGTACTTC. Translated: CASSYLRPQETQYF.

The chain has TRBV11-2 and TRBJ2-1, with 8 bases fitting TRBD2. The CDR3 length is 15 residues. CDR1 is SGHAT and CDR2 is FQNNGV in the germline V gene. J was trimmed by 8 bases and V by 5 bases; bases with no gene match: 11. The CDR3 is CASSLTSAPLDEQFF. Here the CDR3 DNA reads TGTGCCAGCAGCCTGACTAGCGCCCCGTTGGATGAGCAGTTCTTC. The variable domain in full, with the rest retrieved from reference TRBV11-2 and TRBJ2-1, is EAGVAQSPRYKIIEKRQSVAFWCNPISGHATLYWYQQILGQGPKLLIQFQNNGVVDDSQLPKDRFSAERLKGVDSTLKIQPAKLEDSAVYLCASSLTSAPLDEQFFGPGTRLTVL.